The T cell receptor beta chain described here comes from a study of OX40 agonist ivuxolimab in advanced cancers. Study-level background: Earlier anti-PD-1, anti-PD-L1 or anti-CTLA-4 therapy was permitted; 30% to 45% had received some. Points from the study as a whole: Normalized T-cell clonal expansion was also low in a subset of nonresponders. Clonal expansion from baseline to week 6 occurred in both CD4+ and CD8+ T cells.

V was trimmed by 6 bases and J by 5 bases, leaving 17 bases between them. This CDR3 region has 15 residues. From germline, CDR1 is KGHSH and CDR2 LQKENI. Repertoires were generated with immunoSEQ multiplex PCR, while TCRdb's copy carries only in-frame clones and drops some. The table lists approximately 61,000 clones, about four fifths of them singletons. A note on this clone: Its antigen is still unknown.

This receptor was taken from an adult with an advanced solid tumor such as melanoma, head and neck, liver or kidney cancer. The material sequenced was CD4+ or CD8+ T cells sorted from blood, taken in a trial of the OX40 agonist ivuxolimab. The chain is built from TRBV18 and TRBJ1-5, with unresolved D. The CDR3 nucleotides read TGTGCCAGCTCGCCCTCGGGGAGGACTTATCAGCCCCAGCATTTT. Protein sequence: CASSPSGRTYQPQHF.